These 12 T cell receptor beta chains were sequenced from one sample in a study of a mutant IDH1 vaccine in newly diagnosed glioma. The time point was: week 35, safety follow-up. The content of each vaccine dose was 300 ug of mutant IDH1 20-mer peptide, and topical imiquimod accompanied it. Antigens for these TCRs are unknown. Using immunoSEQ multiplex PCR, the repertoire was profiled, and TCRdb retains in-frame clones only, with some absent. This sample has 60,000 or so clones, with around 84% found just once. Sequenced here: PBMCs, sampled from a glioma patient whose treatment included an IDH1 peptide vaccine. The receptors originated from a young man with glioma.

The V and J genes are TRBV30 and TRBJ1-2; D might be TRBD1 (5 bases). The germline CDR1 and CDR2 sequences are GTSNPN and SVGIG (reference sequence). Trimming removed 0 bases from V and 5 bases from J, with 16 bases in between. The CDR3 totals 15 residues. In nucleotides, the CDR3 is TGTGCCTGGAGTGTATATATTACAGGAGATTATGGCTACACCTTC. Residues: CAWSVYITGDYGYTF.

The sample holds one count of this clone. The chain joins TRBV6-1 to TRBJ2-1; 7 bases are a match to TRBD1. The junction had 9 bases not matched to a gene; V was cut back by 4 bases and J by 0 bases. The CDR3 covers 17 residues. Germline assignment: CDR1 MNHNS and CDR2 SASEGT. CDR3 region: CASSARGGFSSYNEQFF. In DNA, the CDR3 is TGTGCCAGCAGTGCCAGAGGGGGCTTTAGCTCCTACAATGAGCAGTTCTTC.

The gene calls are TRBV5-1 and TRBJ1-3, with D possibly TRBD1 on 5 matching bases. The germline V gene encodes CDR1 SGHRS and CDR2 YFSETQ. This CDR3 comprises 16 residues. Deletions cut 5 bases from V and 0 bases from J, with 15 bases between. The CDR3 nucleotides are TGCGCCAGCAGACCCACCTGGGGGGTCTCTGGAAACACCATATATTTT. Its translation: CASRPTWGVSGNTIYF. Filled out from reference TRBV5-1 and TRBJ1-3, the complete variable domain reads KAGVTQTPRYLIKTRGQQVTLSCSPISGHRSVSWYQQTPGQGLQFLFEYFSETQRNKGNFPGRFSGRQFSNSRSEMNVSTLELGDSALYLCASRPTWGVSGNTIYFGEGSWLTVV.

This sequence joins TRBV6-1 and TRBJ1-2; possible D gene TRBD1, 6 bases. The CDR3 length is 14 residues. The germline V gene encodes CDR1 MNHNS and CDR2 SASEGT. Trimming cost V 9 bases and J 2 bases, with 16 bases left between them. CDR3: CASGGLRRNYGYTF. DNA for the CDR3: TGTGCCAGTGGGGGGCTAAGACGGAACTATGGCTACACCTTC.

This sequence joins TRBV4-1 and TRBJ1-6; a possible D gene is TRBD1 (6 bases). The V and J ends lost 6 bases and 5 bases respectively, with 14 bases between them. This CDR3 comprises 15 residues. Germline V gene sequence: CDR1 MGHRA, CDR2 YSYEKL. The DNA for the CDR3 is TGCGCCAGCAGATCCCAGGGGTGGCATAATTCACCCCTCCACTTT. This sequence encodes CASRSQGWHNSPLHF.

A remark on this clone: At one end, the junction sequence differs from germline, possibly due to a read error. J is TRBJ2-5 and V is TRBV6-1; TRBD2 agrees at 10 bases. CDR1 and CDR2 (germline): MNHNS, SASEGT. The CDR3 has 14 amino acids. The CDR3 sequence: CASEISGGREIQYF. The CDR3 nucleotides are TGTGCCAGCGAAATTAGCGGGGGGCGCGAGATCCAGTACTTC.

The chain carries TRBV9 and TRBJ2-3; possible D gene TRBD2, 7 bases. The V end lost 0 bases, the J end lost 4 bases, and 15 bases lay between the germline ends. The CDR3 runs 16 residues. Germline V gives CDR1 SGDLS, CDR2 YYNGEE. DNA for the CDR3: TGTGCCAGCAGCGTAGAGGGGGGGCTCTGGGCAGATACGCAGTATTTT. Protein product: CASSVEGGLWADTQYF.

The V gene is TRBV5-4, the J gene TRBJ2-5; a possible D gene is TRBD2 (5 bases). Germline CDR1 and CDR2: SGHNT and YYREEE (reference sequence). The CDR3 runs 14 residues. The V end lost 4 bases, the J end lost 5 bases, and 15 bases lay between the germline ends. The CDR3, as DNA: TGTGCCAGCAGCACGGTGGGTGGCGGGGAGACCCAGTACTTC. Its protein is CASSTVGGGETQYF.

This clone was seen only once. The chain uses TRBV6-5 and TRBJ2-7; D might be TRBD1 (6 bases). There are 12 residues in the CDR3. From germline, CDR1 is MNHEY and CDR2 SVGAGI. V lost 3 bases, J lost 6 bases, and 9 bases lay in between. CDR3 nucleotides: TGTGCCAGCAGTTATTCAGGGGTCGAGCAGTACTTC. Translating gives CASSYSGVEQYF.

The chain combines TRBV10-3 with TRBJ2-7; TRBD2 is a possible D gene (6 bases). CDR3 length equals 12 residues. Germline CDR1 ENHRY, CDR2 SYGVKD. The V gene lost 10 bases and the J gene lost 0 bases, with 10 bases spanning the gap. As DNA, the CDR3 is TGTGCCACCTGGCGGGGCTCCTACGAGCAGTACTTC. Translation gives CATWRGSYEQYF.

This clone showed up just a few times. The genes are TRBV28 and TRBJ1-1; 10 nucleotides align to TRBD1. J was trimmed by 0 bases and V by 4 bases; bases with no gene match: 5. The germline CDR1 and CDR2 sequences are MDHEN and SYDVKM. The CDR3 sequence is 16 residues long. The CDR3 nucleotides read TGTGCCAGCAGTTGGGACAGGGGTTACATGAACACTGAAGCTTTCTTT. Protein sequence: CASSWDRGYMNTEAFF.

This clone is medium-sized in the sample. CDR3 protein: CASSLVVSPYEQYF. The CDR3 region has the DNA TGCGCCAGCAGCTTAGTCGTCAGCCCCTACGAGCAGTACTTC. The J gene is TRBJ2-7, the V gene TRBV5-1; the D is unclear. The V and J ends lost 2 bases and 2 bases respectively, with 11 bases between them. This CDR3 region has 14 residues. The V gene's germline CDR1 is SGHRS and CDR2 YFSETQ.